The 29 T cell receptor beta chains reported below all come from one sample, sequenced in a study of post-analysis software for immune sequencing data. Unique molecular identifiers had been added to the TCR beta cDNA libraries. TCRdb ran MiXCR on the PCR reads and lists one entry per CDR3 protein. This repertoire shows 170,000 or so distinct CDR3 sequences, around 30% found once; its top ten account for 1.5%. Overall study results and limits: TRBV segments more frequent in patients than in controls numbered five and included TRBV5-6, TRBV5-1 and TRBV20-1.

The antigens these receptors bind are not known. Sequencing was done on a sample of blood. The receptors originated from a girl between 5 and 17 years old with multiple sclerosis.

The sample holds many counts of this clonotype. This chain uses TRBV4-1 with TRBJ1-1, with no clear D. Germline loops: CDR1 MGHRA, CDR2 YSYEKL. Trimming shortened V by 1 base and J by 11 bases, and 8 bases separated the two germline ends. This CDR3 region has 11 residues. CDR3 region: CASSQGFGAFF. CDR3 nucleotides: TGCGCCAGCAGCCAAGGGTTCGGCGCTTTCTTT.

This chain links TRBV7-9 with TRBJ2-2; D not resolved. Germline CDR1 is SEHNR and CDR2 is FQNEAQ (reference sequence). The CDR3 loop spans 11 amino acids. V was trimmed by 9 bases and J by 6 bases, leaving 8 bases between them. The CDR3 region is CASIWAGELFF. The DNA for the CDR3 is TGTGCCAGTATTTGGGCCGGGGAGCTGTTTTTT.

This chain links TRBV2 with TRBJ1-2; weak D call: TRBD1 (6 bases). Trimming stripped 0 bases from V and 4 bases from J, with 21 bases between. CDR1 SNHLY and CDR2 FYNNEI come from the germline V gene. This CDR3 spans 18 amino acids. The CDR3 DNA is TGTGCCAGCAGTGAAGCGGGGGCAGATCGCCCCTTCCGCTATGGCTACACCTTC. Translated, it gives CASSEAGADRPFRYGYTF. The full variable domain, its missing parts supplied by reference TRBV2 and TRBJ1-2, is EPEVTQTPSHQVTQMGQEVILRCVPISNHLYFYWYRQILGQKVEFLVSFYNNEISEKSEIFDDQFSVERPDGSNFTLKIRSTKLEDSAMYFCASSEAGADRPFRYGYTFGSGTRLTVV.

This clonotype was seen at least ten times. The chain employs TRBV20-1 and TRBJ2-7; 7 bases line up with TRBD2. The germline gives CDR1 DFQATT, CDR2 SNEGSKA (reference sequence). V shed 1 base and J 0 bases; nucleotides not matched to a gene: 6. This CDR3 is built from 15 residues. The CDR3 DNA reads TGCAGTGCTAGAGTTCCCCGGACTAGCTCCTACGAGCAGTACTTC. Amino acid sequence: CSARVPRTSSYEQYF.

The J gene is TRBJ1-6, the V gene TRBV21-1; the table's D call of TRBD1 was not tested on the DNA. TRBV21-1 is flagged as a pseudogene. The CDR3 length is 17 residues. The CDR3, as DNA: TGTGCCAGCAGCAAAGTTGACAGGGCGGGGGCCAATTCACCCCTCCACTTT. It encodes CASSKVDRAGANSPLHF.

This clonotype was seen at least ten times. The chain is built from TRBV6-5 and TRBJ1-2; 8 bases are a match to TRBD1. From germline, CDR1 is MNHEY and CDR2 SVGAGI. V gave up 5 bases and J gave up 10 bases; unmatched junction bases: 15. The CDR3 is made up of 15 amino acids. CDR3 amino acids: CASSATAGQGDHYTF. The CDR3 coding sequence is TGTGCCAGCAGTGCCACGGCCGGACAGGGTGACCACTACACCTTC.

There are a few counts of this clonotype. The rearrangement joins TRBV24-1 to TRBJ2-7, with unresolved D. Germline V gene lookup returns CDR1 KGHDR and CDR2 SFDVKD. The V end was cut by 9 bases, the J end by 0 bases, with 11 bases between. CDR3 size: 13 residues. The CDR3 reads CATEARSSYEQYF. CDR3 bases: TGTGCCACCGAAGCGCGGAGCTCCTACGAGCAGTACTTC.

This clonotype has a handful of counts. J is TRBJ2-3 and V is TRBV7-9; 10 bases match TRBD1. Germline lookup yields CDR1 SEHNR and CDR2 FQNEAQ (reference sequence). V was pared by 3 bases and J by 2 bases, with 8 bases of the junction left unmatched. This CDR3 has 17 amino acids. CDR3 region: CASSFPGTGVPTDTQYF. CDR3 in DNA: TGTGCCAGCAGCTTCCCTGGGACAGGGGTACCCACAGATACGCAGTATTTT.

This clonotype turned up a few times. V and J are TRBV24-1 and TRBJ2-2; D not resolved. Germline V CDR1 and CDR2: KGHDR, SFDVKD. Trimming stripped 4 bases from V and 4 bases from J, with 3 bases between. The CDR3 is 12 residues long. The CDR3 here is CATSEITGELFF. CDR3 coding DNA: TGTGCCACCAGTGAGATCACCGGGGAGCTGTTTTTT.

V gene TRBV29-1 combines with J gene TRBJ2-1; D remains unclear. The last part of the DNA fits TRBJ2-7 better; the J call may be wrong. Germline V gene lookup returns CDR1 SQVTM and CDR2 ANQGSEA. CDR3 length: 12 residues. The DNA for the CDR3 is TGCAGCGTTGACAGCTCCTACAATGAGCAGTACTTC. Protein: CSVDSSYNEQYF.

V and J are TRBV12-3 or TRBV12-4 and TRBJ2-2; D is ambiguous. Trimming cost V 4 bases and J 6 bases, with 6 bases left between them. The CDR3 runs 12 residues. CDR3 protein: CASSSPPGELFF. The CDR3, as DNA: TGTGCCAGCAGTTCCCCCCCCGGGGAGCTGTTTTTT.

This clonotype occurred once. The rearrangement joins TRBV15 to TRBJ1-1; TRBD1 aligns across 7 bases. Germline V gene data show CDR1 as LNHNV and CDR2 as YYDKDF (reference sequence). The junction had 3 bases not matched to a gene; V was cut back by 2 bases and J by 3 bases. The CDR3 covers 14 residues. For the CDR3, the DNA is TGTGCCACCAGCAGACCTCAGGGGGACACTGAAGCTTTCTTT. Protein: CATSRPQGDTEAFF.

This clonotype has ten or more counts. The rearrangement uses TRBV4-1 and TRBJ2-1; 7 bases fit TRBD2. Per germline, CDR1 MGHRA and CDR2 YSYEKL. V was pared by 1 base and J by 9 bases, with 9 bases of the junction left unmatched. CDR3 length: 15 amino acids. DNA of the CDR3: TGCGCCAGCAGCCAAGTTAGGGAGGGCGGGGGTGAGCAGTTCTTC. It translates to CASSQVREGGGEQFF.

This clonotype has at least ten counts. The chain has TRBV9 and TRBJ2-1; D remains unclear. This CDR3 comprises 15 residues. In germline, CDR1 is SGDLS, CDR2 YYNGEE. The V end was cut by 0 bases, the J end by 0 bases, with 7 bases between. In nucleotides, the CDR3 is TGTGCCAGCAGCGTAGGCCGAAGCTCCTACAATGAGCAGTTCTTC. It specifies CASSVGRSSYNEQFF.

On this clonotype: A single base separates this from a much larger clone, so it may be a read error. The chain recombines TRBV29-1 with TRBJ1-2; D remains ambiguous. This CDR3 has 13 residues. Between the trimmed V and J ends, which lost 8 bases and 2 bases, there was a span of 15 bases. Germline V lookup: CDR1 SQVTM, CDR2 ANQGSEA. The CDR3 region has the DNA TGCAGCTCCCGAACAGCAGCGAACTATGGCTACACCTTC. Translation gives CSSRTAANYGYTF.

In its sample, this clonotype was seen a few times. The chain carries TRBV7-3 and TRBJ2-2; TRBD2 agrees at 10 bases. Trimming removed 4 bases from V and 4 bases from J; junction bases left unmatched: 3. Germline lookup yields CDR1 SGHTA and CDR2 FQGTGA. The CDR3 consists of 15 residues. CDR3 amino acids: CASSSAGGPTGELFF. CDR3 in DNA: TGTGCCAGCAGCTCAGCGGGAGGGCCCACCGGGGAGCTGTTTTTT.

This chain connects TRBV20-1 to TRBJ2-5, with D possibly matching TRBD2 (6 bases). The J call may be wrong; the DNA end is better matched by TRBJ2-7. The CDR3 runs 14 residues. Germline assignment: CDR1 DFQATT and CDR2 SNEGSKA (reference sequence). Written as DNA, the CDR3 is TGCAGTGCTAGAGCGGCTAGCGCGACCTACGAGCAGTACTTC. Its protein is CSARAASATYEQYF.

This clonotype has ten or more counts. This chain uses TRBV5-1 with TRBJ2-1; 8 bases match TRBD2. J gave up 9 bases and V 5 bases, and 7 bases lay outside the gene matches. The CDR3 contains 13 residues. Germline CDR1 is SGHRS and CDR2 is YFSETQ. CDR3 sequence reads: CASSPGRAGEQFF. The DNA of the CDR3 is TGCGCCAGCAGTCCCGGGAGGGCCGGTGAGCAGTTCTTC.

This clonotype was detected many times. The V and J genes are TRBV29-1 and TRBJ2-5, with TRBD2 identical over 9 bases. The germline CDR1 and CDR2 sequences are SQVTM and ANQGSEA. The CDR3 has 13 residues. V shed 7 bases and J 6 bases; nucleotides not matched to a gene: 9. CDR3 protein: CSADGGRAQTQYF. The CDR3 bases are TGCAGCGCCGATGGCGGGAGGGCCCAGACCCAGTACTTC.

This clonotype was observed a few times. The rearrangement links TRBV10-3 to TRBJ2-1, with D perhaps TRBD2 (6 bases). This CDR3 contains 15 residues. Germline loops: CDR1 ENHRY, CDR2 SYGVKD. V was shortened by 2 bases and J by 10 bases, with 18 bases between the two germline ends. CDR3 sequence: CAISEGLATWAEQFF. The CDR3 DNA is TGTGCCATCAGTGAGGGGCTAGCGACATGGGCGGAGCAGTTCTTC.

This clonotype was observed at least ten times. The chain is built from TRBV20-1 and TRBJ2-3; D assignment may be TRBD1 or TRBD2 (5 bases each). This CDR3 comprises 17 residues. Germline-derived CDR1 and CDR2 are DFQATT and SNEGSKA (reference sequence). V was trimmed by 0 bases and J by 6 bases, leaving 22 bases between them. In DNA form, the CDR3 reads TGCAGTGCTAGAGATCGGGATAGGGGTGGGAAGGTCGATACGCAGTATTTT. Amino acids: CSARDRDRGGKVDTQYF.

This clonotype has a handful of counts. The V gene is TRBV3-1, the J gene TRBJ2-5; a possible D gene is TRBD1 (6 bases). This CDR3 has 13 residues. CDR1 is LGHDT, CDR2 YNNKEL, per germline (reference sequence). Trimming removed 6 bases at V and 5 bases at J, with 13 bases between. Here the CDR3 DNA reads TGTGCCAGCAGTTCAGGGGTATCGGAGACCCAGTACTTC. Amino acid sequence: CASSSGVSETQYF.

The chain couples TRBV5-1 to TRBJ2-2; no firm D call. There are 14 residues in the CDR3. V lost 3 bases, J lost 0 bases, and 6 bases lay in between. CDR1 is SGHRS and CDR2 is YFSETQ in the germline V gene. The CDR3 here is CASSSYPNTGELFF. In DNA form, the CDR3 reads TGCGCCAGCAGCTCCTATCCGAACACCGGGGAGCTGTTTTTT.

In the case of this clonotype: Just one base apart from a much larger clone, this may be a read error. The rearrangement uses TRBV6-5 and TRBJ2-4; 7 bases match TRBD1. The DNA end is more similar to TRBJ2-7, so the J call may be wrong. Germline CDR1 MNHEY, CDR2 SVGAGI. CDR3 size: 13 residues. Written as DNA, the CDR3 is TGTACCAGCAGTTACGGGACAGTCTACGAGCAGTACTTC. This codes for CTSSYGTVYEQYF.

The J gene is TRBJ2-1, the V gene TRBV14; 10 nucleotides match TRBD1. The germline V gene has CDR1 SGHDN and CDR2 FVKESK. The CDR3 spans 15 residues. After removal of 1 base from V and 7 bases from J, the junction contained 4 bases not matched to a gene. CDR3 nucleotide sequence: TGTGCCAGCAGCCAAGTCCCGGACAGGGGGAATGAGCAGTTCTTC. This translates into CASSQVPDRGNEQFF.

The V gene is TRBV16, the J gene TRBJ1-2, with D perhaps TRBD1 (6 bases). Trimming pared 0 bases from V and 6 bases from J, leaving 14 bases between. This CDR3 comprises 15 residues. Germline V CDR1 and CDR2: KGHSY, FQNENV. DNA for the CDR3: TGTGCCAGCAGCCAATCCTCAATGGGACAAAATGGCTACACCTTC. Amino acids: CASSQSSMGQNGYTF.

V usage is TRBV25-1 and J usage is TRBJ2-3, with D possibly being TRBD1 (5 bases). The V end was cut by 4 bases, the J end by 3 bases, with 14 bases between. CDR3 length equals 15 residues. Germline CDR1 is MGHDK and CDR2 is SYGVNS. The DNA of the CDR3 is TGTGCCAGCAGTGCGCAGGGATTGGGGACAGATACGCAGTATTTT. It translates to CASSAQGLGTDTQYF.

Remarks on this clonotype: A much larger clone differs by one base, so this may be a read error. The V and J genes are TRBV4-2 and TRBJ2-7, with 8 bases that match TRBD2. Trimming at V came to 0 bases and at J to 3 bases, leaving 7 bases not matched to a gene. The CDR3 runs 16 residues. The germline V gene has CDR1 LGHNA and CDR2 YNFKEQ. CDR3 DNA sequence: TGTGCCAGCAGCCAAGAGGGCGAACTAGCGGACTACGAGCAGTACTTC. It encodes CASSQEGELADYEQYF.

This clonotype was recorded a few times. The rearrangement uses TRBV28 and TRBJ1-5; D is unclear. Germline CDR1 is MDHEN and CDR2 is SYDVKM. There are 14 residues in the CDR3. The ends were cut back, 2 bases at V and 5 bases at J, with 10 bases in the middle. The CDR3 DNA sequence: TGTGCCAGCAGTTTACCTAGGTTTTATCAGCCCCAGCATTTT. It codes for CASSLPRFYQPQHF.